This TCR beta chain was observed in a study of blood T cell repertoires in COVID-19. Study background: There were acute and convalescent COVID-19 samples, and they came from the United States, Italy and Spain. The cDNA or gDNA used as material had been derived from T cells, B-cell-depleted T cells, or PBMCs.

V lost 4 bases and J lost 5, with 15 bases in between. The CDR3 length is 14 residues. The germline gives CDR1 SGDLS, CDR2 YYNGEE. As processed by the authors: How many nucleated cells were present was estimated from reference gene primer amplification. The protocol was immunoSEQ multiplex PCR, while the TCRdb copy is restricted to in-frame clones and leaves out a portion. The V and J calls and clone size come from that table; D and trimming were worked out from the DNA. The profile shows some 95,000 clones, 75% to 85% of them singletons. Source material: peripheral blood. V and J are TRBV9 and TRBJ2-5; weak D call: TRBD1 (6 bases). The source is a man between 65 and 85 years old with acute or convalescent COVID-19. The CDR3 DNA reads as TGTGCCAGCAGCCCGGGACACGGCTTGGAGACCCAGTACTTC. Protein product: CASSPGHGLETQYF. Using reference TRBV9 and TRBJ2-5 for the parts outside the CDR3, the full variable domain is DSGVTQTPKHLITATGQRVTLRCSPRSGDLSVYWYQQSLDQGLQFLIQYYNGEERAKGNILERFSAQQFPDLHSELNLSSLELGDSALYFCASSPGHGLETQYFGPGTRLLVL.